The T cell receptor (beta chain) described here comes from a study of T cell responses to AZD1222 COVID-19 vaccine. Study outcomes and limitations: Spike regions recognized by vaccine-associated CD4 TCRs spanned the protein, led by 160-218 and 743-854. Recipients of two AZD1222 doses showed rising Spike-specific TCR breadth and depth.

Clones were sequenced by immunoSEQ multiplex PCR, and TCRdb holds only the in-frame ones, with some missing. The data contain some 39,000 clones, roughly 87% of them seen just once; the ten biggest clones take up approximately 37%. Concerning this clone: Its antigen is not identified.

Sequencing was performed on peripheral blood, taken 28 days after the second AZD1222 dose. This clonotype originated in an adult who received the AZD1222 COVID-19 vaccine.

CDR3 DNA sequence: TGTGCCAGCAGCCACGATTCAGGGGGCCAAGAGGAAAAACTGTTTTTT. Its protein product is CASSHDSGGQEEKLFF. This chain connects TRBV14 to TRBJ1-4; 8 bases map to TRBD1. The CDR3 is 16 amino acids. From germline, CDR1 is SGHDN and CDR2 FVKESK. Germline trimming cut 3 bases from V and 8 bases from J; bases unmatched to any gene: 11.